The next 32 T cell receptor beta chains were all read from a single sample in a study of T-cell reconstitution after alpha-beta-depleted transplantation in children (dated by TCRdb to the mid-2010s). The library came from PCR. The run used an Illumina HiSeq 2500. TCR library preparation used molecular barcoding, with unique molecular identifiers applied to normalize quantification of the TCRbeta repertoire. TCRdb reworked the public reads: Q25 trimming with fastp, MiXCR clone assembly, productive beta chains retained. Rows matching on CDR3 protein sequence are summarized as one entry with the most common DNA and genes. Here the sample has around 600,000 distinct CDR3 sequences; roughly a tenth occur a single time. About 4.2% of the sample is held by the ten biggest clonotypes. Sequenced material: PBMCs from the stem cell graft donor, taken from the stem cell graft. These receptors were obtained from a human donor who donated a stem cell graft to a child with acute myeloid leukemia.

The chain is built from TRBV3-1 and TRBJ1-1; D call uncertain. The ends were cut back, 1 base at V and 8 bases at J, with 8 bases in the middle. The CDR3 consists of 12 residues. Germline V CDR1 and CDR2: LGHDT, YNNKEL (reference sequence). CDR3 sequence reads: CASSQVPGEAFF. CDR3 nucleotides: TGTGCCAGCAGCCAAGTACCGGGAGAAGCTTTCTTT.

This clonotype was detected ten times or more. The V call is TRBV5-5, the J call TRBJ2-3; D is uncertain. The CDR3 consists of 14 residues. Between the trimmed V and J ends, which lost 1 base and 0 bases, there was a span of 6 bases. CDR1 SGHKS and CDR2 YYEKEE come from the germline V gene (reference sequence). This CDR3 is CASSLKLSTDTQYF. Here the CDR3 DNA reads TGTGCCAGCAGCTTGAAGCTTAGCACAGATACGCAGTATTTT.

The CDR3 loop is CSVELNGGGYTF. In DNA form, the CDR3 reads TGCAGCGTCGAATTAAATGGGGGTGGCTACACCTTC. The chain employs TRBV29-1 and TRBJ1-2; the D gene is possibly TRBD1 (5 bases). Trimming took off 6 bases at V and 7 bases at J, with 15 bases between the two ends. CDR1 is SQVTM, CDR2 ANQGSEA, per germline. The CDR3 is 12 amino acids.

This clonotype was seen more than once but under ten times. CDR3 sequence: CASSPMDRGDNQPQHF. CDR3 sequence (DNA): TGTGCCAGCAGCCCGATGGACAGAGGTGACAATCAGCCCCAGCATTTT. The gene calls are TRBV5-6 and TRBJ1-5; D perhaps matches TRBD1 (6 bases). The CDR3 loop spans 16 amino acids. The germline V and J ends were trimmed by 4 bases and 3 bases, with 17 bases remaining between them. CDR1 is SGHDT, CDR2 YYEEEE, per germline. Filled out from reference TRBV5-6 and TRBJ1-5, the complete variable domain reads DAGVTQSPTHLIKTRGQQVTLRCSPKSGHDTVSWYQQALGQGPQFIFQYYEEEERQRGNFPDRFSGHQFPNYSSELNVNALLLGDSALYLCASSPMDRGDNQPQHFGDGTRLSIL.

This clonotype was detected ten times or more. The J gene is TRBJ2-7, the V gene TRBV7-2; 9 nucleotides match TRBD1. The germline gives CDR1 SGHTA, CDR2 FQGNSA. The ends lost 5 bases at V and 3 bases at J; junction bases unmatched: 5. The CDR3 has 14 residues. The CDR3 DNA is TGTGCCAGCAGCACTGGACAGGGGAACTACGAGCAGTACTTC. This sequence encodes CASSTGQGNYEQYF.

This clonotype was seen repeatedly, ten times or more. The rearrangement links TRBV29-1 to TRBJ2-1; D unclear. The germline CDR1 and CDR2 sequences are SQVTM and ANQGSEA. The CDR3 runs to 11 residues. The V end was cut by 2 bases, the J end by 10 bases, with 9 bases between. CDR3 loop: CSVENPREQFF. The CDR3 DNA follows: TGCAGCGTTGAAAACCCCCGGGAGCAGTTCTTC.

Many counts were recorded for this clonotype. The chain couples TRBV27 to TRBJ2-1; TRBD2 aligns across 8 bases. V lost 5 bases and J lost 6; bases outside the gene matches: 12. The CDR3 runs to 16 residues. Germline V gives CDR1 MNHEY, CDR2 SMNVEV (reference sequence). The CDR3 region has the DNA TGTGCCAGCAGTACCATTAGCGGGATAGGAGGCAATGAGCAGTTCTTC. This gives the protein CASSTISGIGGNEQFF.

CDR3 amino acids: CSVGSRYEQYF. In DNA form, the CDR3 reads TGCAGCGTTGGATCACGGTACGAGCAGTACTTC. This sequence joins TRBV29-1 and TRBJ2-7; D gene ambiguous. The CDR3 is made up of 11 amino acids. Trimming pared 4 bases from V and 4 bases from J, leaving 8 bases between. Germline V gives CDR1 SQVTM, CDR2 ANQGSEA.

This clonotype was recorded a few times. This chain joins TRBV7-2 and TRBJ2-6; D is unclear. V was shortened by 2 bases and J by 0 bases, with 8 bases between the two germline ends. This CDR3 region has 16 residues. Germline CDR1 reads SGHTA; CDR2 reads FQGNSA. CDR3 bases: TGTGCCAGCAGCTTACAGGCTACCTCTGGGGCCAACGTCCTGACTTTC. Translating it yields CASSLQATSGANVLTF.

This clonotype was picked up many times. The chain recombines TRBV12-3 or TRBV12-4 with TRBJ2-5; D is ambiguous. CDR3 size: 12 residues. Trimming removed 5 bases at V and 5 bases at J, with 9 bases between. The CDR3 is CASSRVSETQYF. The CDR3 coding sequence is TGTGCCAGCAGTAGGGTTAGCGAGACCCAGTACTTC.

This clonotype was found a few times. This chain links TRBV9 with TRBJ2-7; no definite D call. V dropped 0 bases and J dropped 3 bases, with 13 bases sitting between them. The CDR3 loop spans 15 amino acids. Germline loops: CDR1 SGDLS, CDR2 YYNGEE. The DNA for the CDR3 is TGTGCCAGCAGCGTAGCCCACGGTGCCCTCTACGAGCAGTACTTC. This codes for CASSVAHGALYEQYF. Full variable domain (outside the CDR3, taken from reference TRBV9 and TRBJ2-7): DSGVTQTPKHLITATGQRVTLRCSPRSGDLSVYWYQQSLDQGLQFLIQYYNGEERAKGNILERFSAQQFPDLHSELNLSSLELGDSALYFCASSVAHGALYEQYFGPGTRLTVT.

Many counts were recorded for this clonotype. This chain uses TRBV11-3 with TRBJ2-1; 12 nucleotides match TRBD2. The CDR3 extends over 15 amino acids. After removal of 5 bases from V and 5 bases from J, the junction contained 4 bases not matched to a gene. Per germline, CDR1 SGHNT and CDR2 YENEEA. CDR3 DNA sequence: TGTGCCAGCAGCGCCGGGACTAGCGGGCACAATGAGCAGTTCTTC. It encodes CASSAGTSGHNEQFF. Together with reference TRBV11-3 and TRBJ2-1, the CDR3 gives the full variable domain: EAGVVQSPRYKIIEKKQPVAFWCNPISGHNTLYWYLQNLGQGPELLIRYENEEAVDDSQLPKDRFSAERLKGVDSTLKIQPAELGDSAVYLCASSAGTSGHNEQFFGPGTRLTVL.

This clonotype appeared many times. The chain joins TRBV27 to TRBJ2-5; D may be TRBD2 (5 bases). CDR1 is MNHEY, CDR2 SMNVEV, per germline (reference sequence). This CDR3 region has 13 residues. Between the trimmed V and J ends, which lost 3 bases and 4 bases, there was a span of 9 bases. CDR3 loop: CASSFGILETQYF. In nucleotides, the CDR3 is TGTGCCAGCAGTTTCGGGATCTTAGAGACCCAGTACTTC.

This clonotype was seen a handful of times. This sequence joins TRBV10-3 and TRBJ2-7; no reliable D call. V shed 11 bases and J shed 2 bases, with 19 bases lying between them. The CDR3 consists of 14 residues. Germline V CDR1 and CDR2: ENHRY, SYGVKD. CDR3 loop: CASRPEVSAYEQYF. CDR3 DNA sequence: TGTGCCTCAAGACCTGAGGTCTCCGCCTACGAGCAGTACTTC.

This chain links TRBV27 with TRBJ2-4, with TRBD1 matching 9 bases. This CDR3 has 20 amino acids. CDR1 is MNHEY and CDR2 is SMNVEV in the germline V gene (reference sequence). V gave up 4 bases and J gave up 0 bases; unmatched junction bases: 16. In DNA, the CDR3 is TGTGCCAGCAGTTCATCCCCGGGACAGGGAGGAAGGGTAGCCAAAAACATTCAGTACTTC. Translation: CASSSSPGQGGRVAKNIQYF.

V usage is TRBV11-1 and J usage is TRBJ1-1, with D possibly TRBD1 on 6 matching bases. Deletions cut 5 bases from V and 5 bases from J, with 15 bases between. Germline V CDR1 and CDR2: SGHAT, FQDESV (reference sequence). The CDR3 is 14 amino acids. The CDR3 here is CASSRGQGVTEAFF. Here the CDR3 DNA reads TGTGCCAGCAGCCGGGGGCAGGGAGTTACTGAAGCTTTCTTT.

This clonotype turned up a few times. The rearrangement joins TRBV13 to TRBJ1-2; D may be TRBD1 (6 bases). This CDR3 spans 14 amino acids. V lost 5 bases, J lost 2 bases, and 12 bases lay in between. Germline CDR1 PRHDT, CDR2 FYEKMQ (reference sequence). CDR3 sequence (DNA): TGTGCCAGCAGCCAAGACAGGCTAAACTATGGCTACACCTTC. The encoded protein is CASSQDRLNYGYTF.

The table lists this clonotype with a few counts. The chain joins TRBV7-9 to TRBJ2-5, with 7 bases lining up with TRBD2. The ends lost 1 base at V and 4 bases at J; junction bases unmatched: 6. Germline V gene lookup returns CDR1 SEHNR and CDR2 FQNEAQ (reference sequence). The CDR3 runs to 15 residues. This CDR3 is CASSLGRREGETQYF. The CDR3 region has the DNA TGTGCCAGCAGCTTAGGCCGGAGGGAGGGAGAGACCCAGTACTTC.

This clonotype was recorded many times. The chain couples TRBV20-1 to TRBJ1-5; TRBD1 matches at 7 bases. The CDR3 totals 13 residues. The junction had 10 bases not matched to a gene; V was cut back by 8 bases and J by 6 bases. In germline, CDR1 is DFQATT, CDR2 SNEGSKA (reference sequence). This CDR3 reads CSTRTGVSQPQHF. The CDR3 coding sequence is TGCAGTACTCGTACAGGGGTGAGTCAGCCCCAGCATTTT.

The chain joins TRBV7-9 to TRBJ2-7, with D unclear. Germline lookup yields CDR1 SEHNR and CDR2 FQNEAQ (reference sequence). The CDR3 extends over 13 amino acids. V was clipped by 2 bases and J by 2 bases, with 7 bases between them. The CDR3 loop is CASSLLGAYEQYF. The CDR3 DNA sequence: TGTGCCAGCAGCTTACTTGGCGCCTACGAGCAGTACTTC.

This clonotype has at least ten counts. V usage is TRBV29-1 and J usage is TRBJ2-1, with 8 bases fitting TRBD1. Germline CDR1 and CDR2: SQVTM and ANQGSEA. After removal of 3 bases from V and 8 bases from J, the junction contained 3 bases not matched to a gene. This CDR3 spans 12 amino acids. The CDR3 DNA is TGCAGCGTTGAGGCAGGGGGCGATGAGCAGTTCTTC. Translating it yields CSVEAGGDEQFF.

A remark on this clonotype: A much larger clone differs by one base, so this may be a read error. The CDR3 ends on some other residue instead of the conserved phenylalanine or tryptophan, so this is likely a read error. The chain couples TRBV20-1 to TRBJ1-2; tentative D call: TRBD1 (6 bases). Germline assignment: CDR1 DFQATT and CDR2 SNEGSKA (reference sequence). The CDR3 extends over 13 amino acids. With 3 bases removed from V and 5 bases from J, the gap between germline ends came to 13 bases. The CDR3 DNA reads TGCAGTGCTAGGGAGACAGGCTCATATGGCTACACCATC. It is translated as CSARETGSYGYTI.

This clonotype was seen repeatedly, ten times or more. The chain employs TRBV20-1 and TRBJ2-2; perhaps TRBD1 as D (6 bases). Per germline, CDR1 DFQATT and CDR2 SNEGSKA (reference sequence). The CDR3 spans 13 residues. Trimming shortened V by 8 bases and J by 1 base, and 11 bases separated the two germline ends. This CDR3 reads CSSPGQNTGELFF. In DNA, the CDR3 is TGCAGTTCACCGGGACAGAACACCGGGGAGCTGTTTTTT.

This clonotype was seen a few times. The J gene is TRBJ2-3, the V gene TRBV24-1; TRBD2 aligns across 10 bases. Looked up from germline, CDR1 is KGHDR and CDR2 is SFDVKD. The CDR3 is 16 residues long. The ends lost 2 bases at V and 4 bases at J; junction bases unmatched: 5. The CDR3 sequence: CATSDWTSGTADTQYF. The CDR3 DNA is TGTGCCACCAGTGATTGGACTAGCGGAACCGCAGATACGCAGTATTTT.

This sequence joins TRBV20-1 and TRBJ2-2; no firm D call. Trimming stripped 6 bases from V and 1 base from J, with 12 bases between. Per the germline V gene, CDR1 is DFQATT and CDR2 is SNEGSKA (reference sequence). The CDR3 has 14 amino acids. The DNA of the CDR3 is TGCAGTGCGGCACTCTCTCTGAACACCGGGGAGCTGTTTTTT. Protein: CSAALSLNTGELFF.

There are a few counts of this clonotype. The V call is TRBV11-2, the J call TRBJ1-5; 9 positions agree with TRBD1. Germline trimming cut 5 bases from V and 7 bases from J; bases unmatched to any gene: 6. The length of the CDR3 is 14 residues. Germline V gene data show CDR1 as SGHAT and CDR2 as FQNNGV. The CDR3 is CASSPTGGGQPQHF. Here the CDR3 DNA reads TGTGCCAGCAGCCCAACAGGGGGCGGGCAGCCCCAGCATTTT.

In this sample, this clonotype turned up a few times. The J gene is TRBJ2-1, the V gene TRBV9; unclear D gene. The CDR3 has 16 residues. CDR1 is SGDLS, CDR2 YYNGEE, per germline. V was clipped by 0 bases and J by 0 bases, with 10 bases between them. The CDR3 bases are TGTGCCAGCAGCGTAGAGGTACCGAGCTCCTACAATGAGCAGTTCTTC. Amino acids: CASSVEVPSSYNEQFF.

V is TRBV7-2 and J is TRBJ2-7; D perhaps matches TRBD2 (6 bases). Germline V gene sequence: CDR1 SGHTA, CDR2 FQGNSA. Trimming removed 4 bases from V and 0 bases from J, with 16 bases in between. The CDR3 loop spans 16 amino acids. The CDR3 DNA follows: TGTGCCAGCAGCTCATATGTCGGAGGGTCCTCCTACGAGCAGTACTTC. Translated: CASSSYVGGSSYEQYF.

The rearrangement links TRBV21-1 to TRBJ2-1; the DNA was not compared with TRBD2, the D call given in the table. TRBV21-1 is labeled a pseudogene. The CDR3 is made up of 16 amino acids. CDR3 sequence reads: CASSNEGEASYNEQFF. The CDR3 DNA follows: TGTGCCAGCAGCAATGAGGGGGAGGCCTCCTACAATGAGCAGTTCTTC.

As regards this clonotype: At one of its ends the junction is not consistent with the germline gene, which may arise from a read error. V and J are TRBV6-5 and TRBJ2-3; 9 nucleotides match TRBD2. The CDR3 extends over 16 amino acids. The germline V gene encodes CDR1 MNHEY and CDR2 SVGAGI. In DNA form, the CDR3 reads TGTGCCAGCAGTTACTTTGGCGGGAGGGTAGCAGATGCGCAGTATTTT. It translates to CASSYFGGRVADAQYF.

The CDR3 spells CSVTYDRGRGEAFF. CDR3 in DNA: TGCAGCGTTACATATGACAGGGGGCGCGGTGAAGCTTTCTTT. The V gene is TRBV29-1, the J gene TRBJ1-1; 10 nucleotides agree with TRBD1. The CDR3 is 14 residues long. CDR1 and CDR2 (germline): SQVTM, ANQGSEA. With V trimmed by 5 bases and J by 7 bases, 10 bases remained unmatched.

This clonotype was seen a few times. The J gene is TRBJ2-3, the V gene TRBV12-3 or TRBV12-4; 10 bases match TRBD2. V was pared by 6 bases and J by 4 bases, with 1 base of the junction left unmatched. This CDR3 is built from 13 residues. CDR3 amino acids: CASRLAGPDTQYF. For the CDR3, the DNA is TGTGCCAGCAGACTAGCGGGACCAGATACGCAGTATTTT.